The clone carrying this T cell receptor beta chain occurred many times. The data derive from a study of T-cell reconstitution after alpha-beta-depleted transplantation in children. CDR1 is DFQATT and CDR2 is SNEGSKA in the germline V gene (reference sequence). The germline V and J ends were trimmed by 3 bases and 4 bases, with 11 bases remaining between them. This CDR3 has 13 amino acids. As it was prepared, the TCRbeta library received unique molecular identifiers. One entry per CDR3 protein, called by TCRdb with MiXCR from the PCR reads. In the table there are some 240,000 distinct CDR3 sequences, over 9.5% of which are singletons.

Sequenced here: PBMCs from the stem cell graft donor, sampled from the stem cell graft. The receptor was isolated from a human donor who donated a stem cell graft to a child with SCID. The chain recombines TRBV20-1 with TRBJ2-3; D gene unclear. The CDR3 spells CSASGEAADTQYF. The CDR3 DNA follows: TGCAGTGCTAGCGGCGAGGCGGCAGATACGCAGTATTTT.